Each of the 24 T cell receptor beta chains below was sequenced from the same sample in a study of blood T cells in healthy people across ages. A J-beta primer mix and a sample-barcoded 5' primer were used in a second PCR of about 7 to 12 cycles. TCRdb recomputed calls from the 5' RACE reads with MiXCR, one row per CDR3 protein. The sample includes about 1.6 million distinct CDR3 sequences, almost 35% of them seen just once. The specimen sequenced was blood. All receptors derive from a young woman in good health.

In this sample, this clonotype turned up a few times. The chain is built from TRBV2 and TRBJ2-5; D is unclear. CDR1 and CDR2 (germline): SNHLY, FYNNEI. The CDR3 covers 13 residues. V lost 6 bases to trimming and J lost 1 base, with 9 bases between them. CDR3 sequence reads: CASRRGPQETQYF. CDR3 in DNA: TGTGCCAGCAGACGAGGACCCCAAGAGACCCAGTACTTC. The whole variable domain, remainder taken from reference TRBV2 and TRBJ2-5, is EPEVTQTPSHQVTQMGQEVILRCVPISNHLYFYWYRQILGQKVEFLVSFYNNEISEKSEIFDDQFSVERPDGSNFTLKIRSTKLEDSAMYFCASRRGPQETQYFGPGTRLLVL.

This clonotype came up a few times. For the CDR3, the DNA is TGTGCCAGCAGTCTCGGCGGGGGAGTGTCAGAGACCCAGTACTTC. Encoded protein: CASSLGGGVSETQYF. The chain combines TRBV6-6 with TRBJ2-5, with 7 bases identical to TRBD2. The germline V gene has CDR1 MNHNY and CDR2 SVGAGI (reference sequence). The CDR3 length is 15 residues. After removal of 5 bases from V and 4 bases from J, the junction contained 10 bases not matched to a gene.

This clonotype showed up many times. The V and J genes are TRBV7-2 and TRBJ2-1; D gene unclear. Germline CDR1 is SGHTA and CDR2 is FQGNSA. The CDR3 has 16 amino acids. V was shortened by 1 base and J by 4 bases, with 14 bases between the two germline ends. CDR3 sequence reads: CASSLDSDRLYNEQFF. Here the CDR3 DNA reads TGTGCCAGCAGCTTAGATTCGGATCGCTTGTACAATGAGCAGTTCTTC.

The rearrangement joins TRBV2 to TRBJ1-5, with 7 bases lining up with TRBD1. The CDR3 has 18 residues. V lost 4 bases to trimming and J lost 1 base; unmatched junction nucleotides: 13. Germline CDR1 is SNHLY and CDR2 is FYNNEI. CDR3 region: CASSVRGQGEGSNQPQHF. The CDR3 region has the DNA TGTGCCAGCAGTGTTAGGGGCCAGGGGGAAGGGAGCAATCAGCCCCAGCATTTT.

The V call is TRBV13, the J call TRBJ2-7, with TRBD1 matching 9 bases. CDR3 size: 14 residues. Trimming at V came to 5 bases and at J to 2 bases, leaving 4 bases not matched to a gene. The germline V gene encodes CDR1 PRHDT and CDR2 FYEKMQ (reference sequence). DNA for the CDR3: TGTGCCAGCAGCAATGGACAGGGGACCTACGAGCAGTACTTC. It yields the protein CASSNGQGTYEQYF.

This clonotype was counted a few times. This chain connects TRBV7-3 to TRBJ2-1, with TRBD1 matching 11 bases. CDR3 length: 16 amino acids. Per the germline V gene, CDR1 is SGHTA and CDR2 is FQGTGA. V gave up 5 bases and J gave up 6 bases; unmatched junction bases: 9. The CDR3 protein is CASSPFPGQGGNEQFF. CDR3 nucleotides: TGTGCCAGCAGCCCATTCCCGGGACAGGGGGGCAATGAGCAGTTCTTC.

The chain joins TRBV7-9 to TRBJ2-1; D tentatively reads TRBD1 or TRBD2 (6 bases each). Germline assignment: CDR1 SEHNR and CDR2 FQNEAQ (reference sequence). Trimming cost V 7 bases and J 0 bases, with 19 bases left between them. The CDR3 has 17 amino acids. CDR3 in amino acids: CASIGGPFSDSYNEQFF. Written as DNA, the CDR3 is TGTGCCAGCATCGGGGGCCCATTTTCTGACTCCTACAATGAGCAGTTCTTC.

This clonotype was observed at least ten times. The rearrangement joins TRBV5-1 to TRBJ2-3; 9 bases line up with TRBD2. Germline loops: CDR1 SGHRS, CDR2 YFSETQ. The trim removed 4 bases at V and 3 bases at J, leaving 6 bases unmatched. This CDR3 is built from 15 residues. In DNA form, the CDR3 reads TGCGCCAGCAGCGCTGGACTAGCGTTAACAGATACGCAGTATTTT. Its translation: CASSAGLALTDTQYF. Full variable domain (missing parts from reference TRBV5-1 and TRBJ2-3): KAGVTQTPRYLIKTRGQQVTLSCSPISGHRSVSWYQQTPGQGLQFLFEYFSETQRNKGNFPGRFSGRQFSNSRSEMNVSTLELGDSALYLCASSAGLALTDTQYFGPGTRLTVL.

This clonotype was observed a few times. The chain joins TRBV7-9 to TRBJ1-1; possibly TRBD1 for D (5 bases). Germline V gene lookup returns CDR1 SEHNR and CDR2 FQNEAQ (reference sequence). V lost 8 bases and J 2 bases, leaving 15 bases between the germline ends. CDR3 length: 14 amino acids. The CDR3 spells CASQETGANTEAFF. CDR3 DNA: TGTGCCAGCCAAGAAACCGGGGCTAACACTGAAGCTTTCTTT.

This clonotype was detected only a few times. The chain joins TRBV11-2 to TRBJ1-6; no reliable D call. The CDR3 runs to 16 residues. Germline V gives CDR1 SGHAT, CDR2 FQNNGV. V lost 1 base to trimming and J lost 4 bases, with 11 bases between them. The CDR3 DNA is TGTGCCAGCAGCTTAGGAACGGGGAATTATAATTCACCCCTCCACTTT. It specifies CASSLGTGNYNSPLHF.

This chain joins TRBV3-1 and TRBJ2-4; 10 bases align to TRBD1. The J call is in doubt because the DNA end fits TRBJ2-7 better. Germline CDR1 and CDR2: LGHDT and YNNKEL (reference sequence). The CDR3 runs to 14 residues. As DNA, the CDR3 is TGTGCCAGCAGAGGACAGGGGGATACCTACGAGCAGTACTTC. Its protein product is CASRGQGDTYEQYF.

This clonotype was found a few times. The V and J genes are TRBV12-3 or TRBV12-4 and TRBJ2-7, with 9 bases aligning to TRBD2. This CDR3 is 12 amino acids long. The V segment lost 6 bases and the J segment 6 bases; nucleotides outside the gene matches: 3. CDR3 sequence reads: CASSTSGPEQYF. As DNA, the CDR3 is TGTGCCAGCAGCACTAGCGGGCCCGAGCAGTACTTC.

This clonotype appeared a few times. The genes are TRBV6-1 and TRBJ2-7; D might be TRBD1 or TRBD2, each matching 5 bases. The V and J ends lost 9 bases and 4 bases respectively, with 19 bases between them. Germline CDR1 reads MNHNS; CDR2 reads SASEGT. This CDR3 contains 14 residues. The CDR3 is CASNRDAVGYEQYF. The CDR3 coding sequence is TGTGCCAGTAACCGGGACGCCGTAGGGTACGAGCAGTACTTC.

This sequence joins TRBV20-1 and TRBJ2-1; possibly TRBD2 for D (6 bases). The CDR3 covers 17 residues. In germline, CDR1 is DFQATT, CDR2 SNEGSKA (reference sequence). The ends were cut back, 0 bases at V and 7 bases at J, with 22 bases in the middle. CDR3 sequence: CSARDLIKHLAKNEQFF. The CDR3 region has the DNA TGCAGTGCTAGAGATTTAATCAAGCATCTAGCGAAAAATGAGCAGTTCTTC.

This clonotype has a handful of counts. The genes are TRBV10-2 and TRBJ2-3; D tentatively reads TRBD1 or TRBD2 (5 bases each). The CDR3 totals 14 residues. Trimming took off 7 bases at V and 1 base at J, with 12 bases between the two ends. CDR1 WSHSY and CDR2 SAAADI come from the germline V gene. CDR3 nucleotides: TGCGCCAGCAAATCCCTGGGGGGCACAGATACGCAGTATTTT. Translating gives CASKSLGGTDTQYF.

This clonotype was counted between two and nine times. The rearrangement links TRBV7-2 to TRBJ2-5; D perhaps matches TRBD2 (5 bases). This CDR3 spans 14 amino acids. With 1 base removed from V and 3 bases from J, the gap between germline ends came to 9 bases. From germline, CDR1 is SGHTA and CDR2 FQGNSA. CDR3: CASSLVWREETQYF. The DNA of the CDR3 is TGTGCCAGCAGCTTAGTCTGGCGGGAAGAGACCCAGTACTTC. Full variable domain (outside the CDR3, taken from reference TRBV7-2 and TRBJ2-5): GAGVSQSPSNKVTEKGKDVELRCDPISGHTALYWYRQSLGQGLEFLIYFQGNSAPDKSGLPSDRFSAERTGGSVSTLTIQRTQQEDSAVYLCASSLVWREETQYFGPGTRLLVL.

This clonotype showed up just a few times. In DNA, the CDR3 is TGTGCCAGCAGCTTAGATCTAGCGTTGCGAGAGACCCAGTACTTC. The encoded protein is CASSLDLALRETQYF. This sequence joins TRBV11-2 and TRBJ2-5; perhaps TRBD2 as D (6 bases). Between the trimmed V and J ends, which lost 0 bases and 4 bases, there was a span of 12 bases. The CDR3 loop spans 15 amino acids. CDR1 is SGHAT, CDR2 FQNNGV, per germline.

Only a few counts were recorded for this clonotype. This chain joins TRBV12-3 or TRBV12-4 and TRBJ2-5; D might be TRBD1 or TRBD2, each matching 5 bases. The CDR3 covers 16 residues. The V end was cut by 3 bases, the J end by 5 bases, with 19 bases between. The CDR3 region is CASSFRWGPKGETQYF. CDR3 in DNA: TGTGCCAGCAGTTTTAGATGGGGACCCAAGGGGGAGACCCAGTACTTC.

Notes on this clonotype: Given a much more abundant clone one base away, this may be a read error. DNA of the CDR3: TGCAGCGTACGGGACCGCCGTTCGGGAAATGGGCAGTTCTTC. Residues: CSVRDRRSGNGQFF. This chain connects TRBV29-1 to TRBJ2-1; the D gene could be TRBD1 or TRBD2 (5 bases each). The length of the CDR3 is 14 residues. Germline CDR1 reads SQVTM; CDR2 reads ANQGSEA.

The rearrangement uses TRBV9 and TRBJ2-5; no clear D gene. V lost 0 bases and J 4 bases, leaving 13 bases between the germline ends. This CDR3 comprises 15 residues. Germline V gene lookup returns CDR1 SGDLS and CDR2 YYNGEE. As DNA, the CDR3 is TGTGCCAGCAGCGTAGGTATGGGGATAGTAGAGACCCAGTACTTC. It specifies CASSVGMGIVETQYF.

V usage is TRBV28 and J usage is TRBJ2-3, with a possible D match to TRBD1 (6 bases). Trimming pared 2 bases from V and 2 bases from J, leaving 14 bases between. This CDR3 has 16 residues. CDR1 and CDR2 from the germline V gene are MDHEN and SYDVKM. CDR3 residues: CASSLIDRSLTDTQYF. The CDR3 DNA reads TGTGCCAGCAGTTTAATCGACAGGTCCCTCACAGATACGCAGTATTTT.

In its sample, this clonotype was seen a few times. V is TRBV30 and J is TRBJ2-1; the D call may be TRBD1 or TRBD2 (5 bases each). Trimming took 2 bases from V and 0 from J, leaving 14 bases between them. This CDR3 has 16 amino acids. The germline CDR1 and CDR2 sequences are GTSNPN and SVGIG (reference sequence). The CDR3 DNA is TGTGCCTGGAGTCCCGGGACCCCCAGCTCCTACAATGAGCAGTTCTTC. It is translated as CAWSPGTPSSYNEQFF.

This clonotype has a count of ten or more. The chain joins TRBV7-3 to TRBJ2-3; D unclear. Trimming stripped 1 base from V and 2 bases from J, with 7 bases between. From germline, CDR1 is SGHTA and CDR2 FQGTGA. The CDR3 runs 14 residues. In nucleotides, the CDR3 is TGTGCCAGCAGCTTAATGCCCTACACAGATACGCAGTATTTT. Protein: CASSLMPYTDTQYF.

This sequence joins TRBV28 and TRBJ1-2; TRBD1 agrees at 9 bases. Germline CDR1 is MDHEN and CDR2 is SYDVKM. This CDR3 spans 14 amino acids. Trimming at V came to 5 bases and at J to 8 bases, leaving 9 bases not matched to a gene. For the CDR3, the DNA is TGTGCCAGCAGTCAATTGGACAGGGGAGGGGGCTACACCTTC. This codes for CASSQLDRGGGYTF.